This TCR beta chain stems from a study of human T cells and chemical hapten exposure. The sample's time point: patch test 1, 2 weeks after DPC sensitization. Noted treatment: therapeutic diphenylcyclopropenone sensitization with weekly scalp DPC. Unique molecular identifiers were linked by the library to individual cDNA molecules. TCRdb reanalysed the RACE reads using MiXCR and keeps one entry per CDR3 protein. The sample holds fewer than 100,000 distinct CDR3 sequences, 9.5% to 15% seen once. This clonotype was obtained from a woman aged 40-49 years with alopecia areata. Some clones in this sample may be carry-over from other donors' samples. Sample: whole blood, taken in connection with sensitization to the hapten diphenylcyclopropenone (DPC).

DNA for the CDR3: TGTGCCAGCAGCTCGATAAGGGGTAGCAAAGCAGATACGCAGTATTTT. The encoded protein is CASSSIRGSKADTQYF. The genes are TRBV5-4 and TRBJ2-3; D perhaps matches TRBD1 (5 bases). Germline-derived CDR1 and CDR2 are SGHNT and YYREEE (reference sequence). V was pared by 3 bases and J by 4 bases, with 18 bases between. The CDR3 extends over 16 amino acids. Drawing the rest from reference TRBV5-4 and TRBJ2-3, the complete variable domain is ETGVTQSPTHLIKTRGQQVTLRCSSQSGHNTVSWYQQALGQGPQFIFQYYREEENGRGNFPPRFSGLQFPNYSSELNVNALELDDSALYLCASSSIRGSKADTQYFGPGTRLTVL.